These 2 T cell receptor beta chains were sequenced from one sample in a study of shared clonotypes between healthy human individuals. Generated by immunoSEQ multiplex PCR, the TCRdb table keeps only in-frame clones and is missing some. Among 2.5 million or so clones listed, more than 80% were seen once. Sequencing used naive CD4+ T cells sorted from blood. The sample's subset: CD45RA+ positively selected. Every receptor here comes from a man aged 18 to 30 in good health.

The rearrangement links TRBV7-2 to TRBJ2-7; D gene unclear. CDR1 and CDR2 from the germline V gene are SGHTA and FQGNSA. Deletions cut 0 bases from V and 2 bases from J, with 11 bases between. This CDR3 is built from 15 residues. CDR3 amino acids: CASSLATVYTYEQYF. CDR3 coding DNA: TGTGCCAGCAGCTTAGCGACCGTTTATACCTACGAGCAGTACTTC.

CDR3 sequence: CASSDDRGGEKLFF. The DNA of the CDR3 is TGTGCCAGCAGTGACGACAGGGGGGGCGAAAAACTGTTTTTT. V is TRBV25-1 and J is TRBJ1-4, with 9 positions matching TRBD1. Unmatched junction bases numbered 4, after V lost 3 bases and J lost 8 bases. Per germline, CDR1 MGHDK and CDR2 SYGVNS. CDR3 length equals 14 residues.